The present T cell receptor beta chain was sequenced within a study of shared clonotypes between healthy human individuals. The CDR3 sequence is 15 residues long. Trimming removed 4 bases at V and 1 base at J, with 13 bases between. The germline gives CDR1 KGHSH, CDR2 LQKENI. TCRdb keeps only in-frame clones here, not all; method: immunoSEQ multiplex PCR. The sample shows over 2 million clones, 85% to 95% of them seen only once. Findings of the study overall: The generation probabilities recorded for non-shared clonotypes fell below those of clonotypes shared by all four donors. Sampling covered nothing but blood. Tissue TCR repertoires likely differ from those found in blood. Richness estimates generally favored naive over memory subsets.

Remarks on this clone: Antigen specificity is unknown.

This sequence joins TRBV18 and TRBJ2-5; perhaps TRBD1 as D (5 bases). The sequence came from a man between 18 and 29 years old in good health. Some clones in this sample may be carry-over from other donors' samples. The source material was naive CD4+ T cells from PBMCs. Subset specified: CD45RA+ positively selected. CDR3 loop: CASSRKGPPQETQYF. DNA of the CDR3: TGTGCCAGCTCACGGAAGGGGCCACCCCAAGAGACCCAGTACTTC. The complete variable domain, with remaining parts taken from reference TRBV18 and TRBJ2-5, reads NAGVMQNPRHLVRRRGQEARLRCSPMKGHSHVYWYRQLPEEGLKFMVYLQKENIIDESGMPKERFSAEFPKEGPSILRIQQVVRGDSAAYFCASSRKGPPQETQYFGPGTRLLVL.